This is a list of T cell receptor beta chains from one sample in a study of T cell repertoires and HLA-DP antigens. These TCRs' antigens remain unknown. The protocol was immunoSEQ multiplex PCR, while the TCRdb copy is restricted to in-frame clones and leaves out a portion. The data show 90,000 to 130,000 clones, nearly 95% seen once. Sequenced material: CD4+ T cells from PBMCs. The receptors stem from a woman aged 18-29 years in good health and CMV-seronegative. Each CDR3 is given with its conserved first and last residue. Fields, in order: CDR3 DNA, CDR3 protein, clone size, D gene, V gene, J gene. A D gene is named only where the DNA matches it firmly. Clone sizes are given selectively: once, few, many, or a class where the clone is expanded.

TGTGCCAGCAGAAAGGACAGTTCTCAGCAGCCCCAGCATTTT,CASRKDSSQQPQHF,.,.,TRBV2,TRBJ1-5
TGTGCCAGCAGCCAAGATGGGTTATACGAGCAGTACTTC,CASSQDGLYEQYF,.,.,TRBV14,TRBJ2-7
TGCAGCGTTGTGGGCGCGGGGGGCGGACCAGATACGCAGTATTTT,CSVVGAGGGPDTQYF,.,TRBD2,TRBV29-1,TRBJ2-3
TGTGCCAGCACCCTAGGGCGGTTGGACAGGGCACACACTGAAGCTTTCTTT,CASTLGRLDRAHTEAFF,.,TRBD1,TRBV7-8,TRBJ1-1
TGTGCCAGTAGGTTGACAGGGGGCCCTTATAGCAATCAGCCCCAGCATTTT,CASRLTGGPYSNQPQHF,.,TRBD1,TRBV19,TRBJ1-5
TGTGCCAGCGAACCGGGGGTCTCCTACGAGCAGTACTTC,CASEPGVSYEQYF,.,.,TRBV28,TRBJ2-7
TGTGCCAGCAGCTTGAGTAATTCACCCCTCCACTTT,CASSLSNSPLHF,once,.,TRBV7-2,TRBJ1-6
TGTGCCAGCAGACCGGGGCCCAGAAACACCATATATTTT,CASRPGPRNTIYF,.,.,TRBV28,TRBJ1-3
TGTGCCAGCAGCCCCCGTGGGCAGCTCTACAATGAGCAGTTCTTC,CASSPRGQLYNEQFF,.,.,TRBV7-9,TRBJ2-1
TGTGCCAGCAGTTACAGTTTGTTAGGACCGACCGAAAAACTGTTTTTT,CASSYSLLGPTEKLFF,.,.,TRBV6-5,TRBJ1-4
TGTGCCAGCAGAAAGGGGAGCACAGATACGCAGTATTTT,CASRKGSTDTQYF,.,.,TRBV6-6,TRBJ2-3
TGTGCCAGCAGCTTAGGCCTGGGGGGGTACTATGGCTACACCTTC,CASSLGLGGYYGYTF,.,.,TRBV7-2,TRBJ1-2
TGTGCCAGTAGTAGGGGGGCAGGGCGGCAAGTAGCTTTCTTT,CASSRGAGRQVAFF,.,.,TRBV19,TRBJ1-1
TGTGCCAGCGGGGATCCGGGACAGGGGGCCGGGGAGCTGTTTTTT,CASGDPGQGAGELFF,.,TRBD1,TRBV28,TRBJ2-2
TGTGCCAGCTCACCTCGAAGGGAAGAGACCCAGTACTTC,CASSPRREETQYF,.,.,TRBV18,TRBJ2-5
TGTGCCAGCAGTTACACGGGGGCCGGATCCAATGAGCAGTTCTTC,CASSYTGAGSNEQFF,few,.,TRBV6-5,TRBJ2-1
TGTGCCAGTAGTATAGCGGATAGCAATCAGCCCCAGCATTTT,CASSIADSNQPQHF,.,.,TRBV19,TRBJ1-5
TGTGCCAGCAGTTACGATGGGGCCTCCTATAATTCACCCCTCCACTTT,CASSYDGASYNSPLHF,.,.,TRBV6-5,TRBJ1-6
TGCGCCAGTGGGTTGCCGGACAGGCGGAATGAAAAACTGTTTTTT,CASGLPDRRNEKLFF,.,TRBD1,TRBV4-1,TRBJ1-4
TGTGCCAGCCTAACCTCTCCCGGGGCAGATACGCAGTATTTT,CASLTSPGADTQYF,.,.,TRBV18,TRBJ2-3
TGTGCCAGCAGCTCCGGACTAGCAAATCCAGATACGCAGTATTTT,CASSSGLANPDTQYF,once,TRBD2,TRBV5-4,TRBJ2-3
TGCAGCGTTGCTAGCGGAACGTCTTACAATGAGCAGTTCTTC,CSVASGTSYNEQFF,.,TRBD2,TRBV29-1,TRBJ2-1
TGTGCCAGTAGTATAGACAGGGGGGTTAGCAATCAGCCCCAGCATTTT,CASSIDRGVSNQPQHF,.,TRBD1,TRBV19,TRBJ1-5
TGTGCCAGCAGTCCCCAGTCTCTTCTAGCCAAAAACATTCAGTACTTC,CASSPQSLLAKNIQYF,.,.,TRBV28,TRBJ2-4
TGTGCCTGGAGTGTACTAGGTACAGGCTCCTACAATGAGCAGTTCTTC,CAWSVLGTGSYNEQFF,.,.,TRBV30,TRBJ2-1
TGTGCCAGCAGCCAACTTCCCTTTCGGGGGTATTCACCCCTCCACTTT,CASSQLPFRGYSPLHF,.,.,TRBV4-2,TRBJ1-6
TGCAGCGGGCCTGCGGGGGGCCCGGAGGATACGCAGTATTTT,CSGPAGGPEDTQYF,.,TRBD2,TRBV29-1,TRBJ2-3
TGTGCCAGCACCCAACAGGGAACTGAAGCTTTCTTT,CASTQQGTEAFF,few,.,TRBV5-4,TRBJ1-1
TGCGCCAGCAGCCAAGTTTTCGGGGGGGCTGGGAGCACAGATACGCAGTATTTT,CASSQVFGGAGSTDTQYF,.,TRBD2,TRBV4-1,TRBJ2-3
TGTGCCAGCAGCTTGCGGCCGGCGGGATTCGAGCAGTTCTTC,CASSLRPAGFEQFF,.,.,TRBV5-4,TRBJ2-1
TGTGCCAGCAGCCGGAGAGCCAGCGCTAGCAATCAGCCCCAGCATTTT,CASSRRASASNQPQHF,.,.,TRBV28,TRBJ1-5